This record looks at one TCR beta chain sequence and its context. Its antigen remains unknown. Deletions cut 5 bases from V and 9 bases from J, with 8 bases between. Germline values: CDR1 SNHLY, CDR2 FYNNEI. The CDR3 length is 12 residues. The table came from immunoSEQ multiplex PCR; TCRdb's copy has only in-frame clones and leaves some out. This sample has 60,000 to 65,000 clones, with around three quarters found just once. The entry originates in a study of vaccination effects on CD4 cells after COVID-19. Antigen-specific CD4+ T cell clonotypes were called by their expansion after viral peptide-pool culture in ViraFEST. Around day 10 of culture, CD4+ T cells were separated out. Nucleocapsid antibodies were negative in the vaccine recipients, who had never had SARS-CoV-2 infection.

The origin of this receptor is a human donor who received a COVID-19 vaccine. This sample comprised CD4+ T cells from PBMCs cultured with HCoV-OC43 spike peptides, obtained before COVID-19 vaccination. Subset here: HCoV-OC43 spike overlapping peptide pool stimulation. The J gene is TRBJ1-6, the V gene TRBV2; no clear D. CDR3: CASSPEPSPLHF. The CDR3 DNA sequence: TGTGCCAGCAGTCCAGAGCCTTCACCCCTCCACTTT.